This record concerns one T cell receptor (beta chain) sequence. This entry is derived from a study of blood T cell repertoires in COVID-19. On the study more broadly: The samples span acute and convalescent COVID-19 from the United States, Italy and Spain. Nucleic acid was either cDNA or gDNA, and it came from T cells, B-cell-depleted T cells, or PBMCs.

From germline, CDR1 is SGDLS and CDR2 YYNGEE. V was pared by 3 bases and J by 7 bases, with 16 bases between. This CDR3 is 15 amino acids long. Self-reported history from a screening survey and questionnaire set each donor's cohort. Only in-frame clones appear in the TCRdb table, and some are missing; sequencing was by immunoSEQ multiplex PCR. The sample holds 140,000 to 150,000 clones, approximately 86% seen once. This chain uses TRBV9 with TRBJ1-4; no clear D. The sequence derives from a woman aged 40-49 years who had been exposed to COVID-19. What was sequenced was PBMCs or T cells enriched from blood (not recorded which). The CDR3 sequence: CASSAPWPEVEKLFF. DNA for the CDR3: TGTGCCAGCAGCGCCCCGTGGCCGGAGGTTGAAAAACTGTTTTTT.